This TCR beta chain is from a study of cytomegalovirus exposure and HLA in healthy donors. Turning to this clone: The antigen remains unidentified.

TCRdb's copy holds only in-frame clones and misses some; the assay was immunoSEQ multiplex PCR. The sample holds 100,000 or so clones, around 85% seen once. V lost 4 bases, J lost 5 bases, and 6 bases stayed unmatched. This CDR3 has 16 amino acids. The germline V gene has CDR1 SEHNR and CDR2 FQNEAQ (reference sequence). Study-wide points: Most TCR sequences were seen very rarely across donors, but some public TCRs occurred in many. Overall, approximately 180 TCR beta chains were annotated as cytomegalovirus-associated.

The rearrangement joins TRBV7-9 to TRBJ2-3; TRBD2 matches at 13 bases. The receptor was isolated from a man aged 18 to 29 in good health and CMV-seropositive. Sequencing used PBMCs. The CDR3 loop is CASSSGTSGTQDTQYF. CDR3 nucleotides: TGTGCCAGCAGCTCCGGGACTAGCGGGACCCAAGATACGCAGTATTTT. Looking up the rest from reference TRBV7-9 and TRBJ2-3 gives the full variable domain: DTGVSQNPRHKITKRGQNVTFRCDPISEHNRLYWYRQTLGQGPEFLTYFQNEAQLEKSRLLSDRFSAERPKGSFSTLEIQRTEQGDSAMYLCASSSGTSGTQDTQYFGPGTRLTVL.